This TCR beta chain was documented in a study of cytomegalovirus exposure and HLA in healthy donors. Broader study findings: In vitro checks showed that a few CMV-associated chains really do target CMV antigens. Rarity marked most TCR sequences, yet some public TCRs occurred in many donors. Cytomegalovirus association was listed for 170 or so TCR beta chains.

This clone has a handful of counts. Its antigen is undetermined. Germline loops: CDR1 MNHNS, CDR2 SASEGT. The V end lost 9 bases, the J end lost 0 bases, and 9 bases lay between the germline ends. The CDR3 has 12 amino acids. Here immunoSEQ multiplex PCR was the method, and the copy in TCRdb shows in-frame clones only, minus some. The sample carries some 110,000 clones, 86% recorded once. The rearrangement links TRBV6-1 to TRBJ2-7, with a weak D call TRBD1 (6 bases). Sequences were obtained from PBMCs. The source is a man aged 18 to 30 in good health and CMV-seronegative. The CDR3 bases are TGTGCCAGTACAGGGACCTCCTACGAGCAGTACTTC. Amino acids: CASTGTSYEQYF.